Listed below are T cell receptor beta chains from one sample, sequenced in a study of early T cells in non-severe SARS-CoV-2 infection. MiXCR was run by TCRdb on the 5' RACE reads, yielding one entry per CDR3 protein. The table has roughly 51,000 distinct CDR3 sequences, about 7.6% seen once; the top ten hold under 12%. The starting material was whole blood, obtained at baseline. Receptors were obtained from an adult who was a healthcare worker with PCR-confirmed SARS-CoV-2 infection or an uninfected control (not recorded which). The CDR3 runs from the conserved cysteine through the conserved F or W. Each record gives: J gene, D gene, V gene, clone size, CDR3 protein, CDR3 DNA. D genes are given only for firm matches. Size is omitted from some rows. Given values are once, few, many or a class for expanded clones.

J: TRBJ1-1; D: TRBD1; V: TRBV28; size: few; CDR3: CASSLAPDRDLYTEAFF; DNA: TGTGCCAGCAGTTTAGCCCCCGACAGGGACCTGTACACTGAAGCTTTCTTT
J: TRBJ1-6; D: TRBD1; V: TRBV11-2; size: many; CDR3: CASSLGPGQVF; DNA: TGTGCCAGCAGCTTAGGACCGGGACAGGTTTTT
J: TRBJ2-1; D: TRBD1; V: TRBV5-5; size: many; CDR3: CASPNSTGTGINEQFF; DNA: TGTGCCAGCCCCAACAGTACAGGGACAGGGATCAATGAGCAGTTCTTC
J: TRBJ2-1; D: TRBD2; V: TRBV24-1; size: few; CDR3: CATSPRPGLAGVVGEQFF; DNA: TGTGCCACGTCACCCCGGCCCGGACTAGCGGGAGTGGTGGGTGAGCAGTTCTTC
J: TRBJ2-7; D: TRBD1; V: TRBV6-5; size: many; CDR3: CASSWAGTGIWAAYEQYF; DNA: TGTGCCAGCAGCTGGGCCGGGACAGGTATTTGGGCAGCCTACGAGCAGTACTTC
J: TRBJ2-1; D: TRBD2; V: TRBV20-1; size: many; CDR3: CSALAGGPNEQFF; DNA: TGCAGTGCTTTAGCGGGAGGTCCCAATGAGCAGTTCTTC
J: TRBJ2-6; D: -; V: TRBV11-2; size: many; CDR3: CASSLMAGANVLTF; DNA: TGTGCCAGCAGCTTGATGGCAGGGGCCAACGTCCTGACTTTC
J: TRBJ2-3; D: -; V: TRBV18; size: few; CDR3: CASSPTQGGTDTQYF; DNA: TGTGCCAGCTCACCAACCCAGGGGGGTACAGATACGCAGTATTTT
J: TRBJ2-7; D: -; V: TRBV18; size: -; CDR3: CASSDSPYEQYF; DNA: TGTGCCAGTTCCGACAGCCCCTACGAGCAGTACTTC
J: TRBJ1-2; D: TRBD1; V: TRBV4-3; size: -; CDR3: CASSQGEGAYGYTF; DNA: TGCGCCAGCAGCCAAGGGGAGGGGGCCTATGGCTACACCTTC
J: TRBJ2-6; D: TRBD2; V: TRBV13; size: many; CDR3: CASSTLAGVLRGANVLTF; DNA: TGTGCCAGCAGCACATTAGCGGGAGTCCTAAGAGGGGCCAACGTCCTGACTTTC
J: TRBJ2-7; D: TRBD1; V: TRBV25-1; size: many; CDR3: CASRGDRSPYEQYF; DNA: TGTGCCAGCAGGGGGGACAGGAGTCCCTACGAGCAGTACTTC
J: TRBJ2-3; D: TRBD2; V: TRBV28; size: many; CDR3: CASSLLSGRESDTQYF; DNA: TGTGCCAGCAGTTTACTTAGCGGGAGGGAATCAGATACGCAGTATTTT
J: TRBJ2-5; D: -; V: TRBV2; size: -; CDR3: CASTMPGLRQETQYF; DNA: TGTGCCAGCACCATGCCAGGACTAAGACAAGAGACCCAGTACTTC
J: TRBJ2-3; D: -; V: TRBV18; size: -; CDR3: CASSPWRGPQDTQYF; DNA: TGTGCCAGCTCACCATGGCGGGGGCCCCAAGATACGCAGTATTTT
J: TRBJ2-3; D: -; V: TRBV7-9; size: many; CDR3: CATKTRTDTQYF; DNA: TGTGCCACCAAGACCCGCACAGATACGCAGTATTTT
J: TRBJ2-1; D: TRBD2; V: TRBV4-1; size: -; CDR3: CASSQDLWPLAGANNEQFF; DNA: TGCGCCAGCAGCCAAGATCTTTGGCCTCTAGCGGGTGCAAACAATGAGCAGTTCTTC
J: TRBJ2-7; D: -; V: TRBV20-1; size: few; CDR3: CSARPLENEQYF; DNA: TGCAGTGCTAGGCCTTTAGAGAACGAGCAGTACTTC
J: TRBJ1-4; D: -; V: TRBV6-2/TRBV6-3; size: few; CDR3: CASSPEGSDEKLFF; DNA: TGTGCCAGCAGCCCCGAGGGGTCGGATGAAAAACTGTTTTTT
J: TRBJ2-3; D: -; V: TRBV29-1; size: -; CDR3: CSVAGRRDSSTDTQYF; DNA: TGCAGCGTTGCGGGGAGGAGGGACAGTAGCACAGATACGCAGTATTTT
J: TRBJ2-2; D: -; V: TRBV29-1; size: -; CDR3: CSVSTTNTGELFF; DNA: TGCAGCGTCAGTACTACTAACACCGGGGAGCTGTTTTTT
J: TRBJ1-2; D: TRBD1; V: TRBV29-1; size: few; CDR3: CSVGGQGHGYTF; DNA: TGCAGCGTTGGGGGACAGGGTCATGGCTACACCTTC
J: TRBJ2-2; D: TRBD2; V: TRBV29-1; size: many; CDR3: CSGTGTSNTGELFF; DNA: TGCAGCGGTACCGGGACTAGTAACACCGGGGAGCTGTTTTTT
J: TRBJ2-7; D: TRBD2; V: TRBV27; size: few; CDR3: CASSYTQLAGVTEQYF; DNA: TGTGCCAGCAGTTACACCCAACTAGCGGGAGTTACCGAGCAGTACTTC
J: TRBJ2-7; D: TRBD1; V: TRBV29-1; size: -; CDR3: CSVGPGQGFYEQYF; DNA: TGCAGCGTTGGCCCGGGACAGGGGTTCTACGAGCAGTACTTC
J: TRBJ2-1; D: TRBD1; V: TRBV20-1; size: many; CDR3: CSARDPGTDYNEQFF; DNA: TGCAGTGCTAGAGACCCCGGGACAGACTACAATGAGCAGTTCTTC
J: TRBJ2-7; D: -; V: TRBV6-4; size: few; CDR3: CARSDRPLSYEQYF; DNA: TGTGCCAGGTCGGACAGACCTTTAAGCTACGAGCAGTACTTC
J: TRBJ2-3; D: TRBD2; V: TRBV18; size: few; CDR3: CASSPPLAGVGYTQYF; DNA: TGTGCCAGCTCACCACCACTAGCGGGAGTCGGTTATACGCAGTATTTT
J: TRBJ1-4; D: TRBD1; V: TRBV18; size: many; CDR3: CASSITPGDRRGNEKLFF; DNA: TGTGCCAGCTCCATTACCCCAGGGGACAGGCGTGGGAATGAAAAACTGTTTTTT
J: TRBJ2-1; D: TRBD1; V: TRBV6-6; size: -; CDR3: CASSNRQGYYNEQFF; DNA: TGTGCCAGCAGTAACCGACAGGGATACTACAATGAGCAGTTCTTC
J: TRBJ1-1; D: -; V: TRBV28; size: few; CDR3: CATDPRGVTEAFF; DNA: TGTGCCACCGACCCGAGAGGGGTTACTGAAGCTTTCTTT
J: TRBJ1-1; D: TRBD1; V: TRBV4-2; size: -; CDR3: CASSQVSRGAEAFF; DNA: TGTGCCAGCAGCCAAGTGTCCAGGGGGGCTGAAGCTTTCTTT
J: TRBJ1-1; D: -; V: TRBV28; size: many; CDR3: CASSLRGVNTEAFF; DNA: TGTGCCAGCAGTTTAAGAGGGGTGAACACTGAAGCTTTCTTT
J: TRBJ2-7; D: -; V: TRBV20-1; size: many; CDR3: CSVRHDYEQYF; DNA: TGCAGTGTCAGGCACGACTACGAGCAGTACTTC
J: TRBJ2-7; D: TRBD2; V: TRBV27; size: few; CDR3: CASTRVSGSLAYEQYF; DNA: TGTGCCAGCACGCGAGTCAGCGGGAGCCTAGCCTACGAGCAGTACTTC
J: TRBJ1-1; D: TRBD1; V: TRBV7-9; size: few; CDR3: CASSYIRDRGQGTEAFF; DNA: TGTGCCAGCAGTTACATCCGGGACAGGGGGCAGGGCACTGAAGCTTTCTTT
J: TRBJ1-1; D: -; V: TRBV29-1; size: many; CDR3: CSVEDSQQGSAEAFF; DNA: TGCAGCGTTGAAGATTCTCAGCAGGGTAGCGCTGAAGCTTTCTTT
J: TRBJ1-1; D: TRBD1; V: TRBV18; size: many; CDR3: CASSLGQGTEAFF; DNA: TGTGCCAGCTCTCTAGGACAGGGGACTGAAGCTTTCTTT
J: TRBJ2-3; D: TRBD1; V: TRBV24-1; size: medium-sized; CDR3: CATSDFSTGVSTDTQYF; DNA: TGTGCCACCAGTGATTTTTCGACAGGGGTCAGCACAGATACGCAGTATTTT
J: TRBJ2-3; D: -; V: TRBV5-1; size: few; CDR3: CASSLESDTDTQYF; DNA: TGCGCCAGCAGCTTGGAAAGCGACACAGATACGCAGTATTTT
J: TRBJ1-3; D: -; V: TRBV21-1; size: -; CDR3: CASSNRGDNSGNTIYF; DNA: TGTGCCAGCAGCAACCGGGGTGATAACTCTGGAAACACCATATATTTT
J: TRBJ2-3; D: TRBD1; V: TRBV11-2; size: -; CDR3: CASSQDRASTDTQYF; DNA: TGTGCCAGCAGCCAAGACAGGGCTAGCACAGATACGCAGTATTTT
J: TRBJ1-2; D: TRBD1; V: TRBV7-3; size: -; CDR3: CASSLTGGGDGYTF; DNA: TGTGCCAGCAGCCTGACAGGGGGAGGAGATGGCTACACCTTC
J: TRBJ2-3; D: TRBD2; V: TRBV20-1; size: -; CDR3: CSARDLSSGSYTQYF; DNA: TGCAGTGCTAGAGATCTATCTAGCGGGAGCTATACGCAGTATTTT
J: TRBJ1-5; D: -; V: TRBV5-6; size: many; CDR3: CASSVMGLRQPQHF; DNA: TGTGCCAGCAGCGTTATGGGGTTGCGGCAGCCCCAGCATTTT
J: TRBJ2-5; D: -; V: TRBV19; size: -; CDR3: CASSFPGGGQQETQYF; DNA: TGTGCCAGTAGTTTCCCCGGAGGGGGCCAACAAGAGACCCAGTACTTC
J: TRBJ2-3; D: -; V: TRBV7-7; size: -; CDR3: CASSYSGTDTQYF; DNA: TGTGCCAGCAGCTACAGCGGGACAGATACGCAGTATTTT
J: TRBJ1-2; D: -; V: TRBV18; size: -; CDR3: CASSPPSGNYGYTF; DNA: TGTGCCAGCTCACCACCCTCGGGTAACTATGGCTACACCTTC
J: TRBJ2-5; D: -; V: TRBV7-9; size: -; CDR3: CASSVNTAKETQYF; DNA: TGTGCCAGCAGCGTCAACACAGCGAAGGAGACCCAGTACTTC
J: TRBJ1-2; D: -; V: TRBV6-1; size: many; CDR3: CASREGTVWGNYGYTF; DNA: TGTGCCAGCAGAGAAGGGACGGTTTGGGGTAACTATGGCTACACCTTC
J: TRBJ2-5; D: -; V: TRBV14; size: few; CDR3: CASSQEVRQETQYF; DNA: TGTGCCAGCAGCCAAGAGGTCAGGCAAGAGACCCAGTACTTC
J: TRBJ2-1; D: -; V: TRBV4-1; size: few; CDR3: CASSQGRPELHNEQFF; DNA: TGCGCCAGCAGCCAAGGAAGGCCGGAACTACACAATGAGCAGTTCTTC
J: TRBJ2-7; D: TRBD1; V: TRBV7-2; size: -; CDR3: CASDRNRGPFKQYF; DNA: TGTGCCAGCGACCGGAACAGGGGGCCCTTCAAGCAGTACTTC
J: TRBJ2-1; D: -; V: TRBV5-1; size: -; CDR3: CASNFPWGSESSYNEQFF; DNA: TGCGCCAGCAACTTTCCTTGGGGGAGCGAAAGCTCCTACAATGAGCAGTTCTTC
J: TRBJ2-7; D: TRBD1; V: TRBV5-1; size: few; CDR3: CASSPRDRGNEQYF; DNA: TGCGCCAGCAGCCCTCGAGACAGGGGTAACGAGCAGTACTTC
J: TRBJ2-6; D: -; V: TRBV4-1; size: many; CDR3: CASSPPQASGANVLTF; DNA: TGCGCCAGCAGCCCCCCCCAGGCCTCTGGGGCCAACGTCCTGACTTTC
J: TRBJ2-5; D: TRBD2; V: TRBV29-1; size: many; CDR3: CSAGLAGGKKTQYF; DNA: TGCAGCGCCGGACTAGCGGGGGGGAAGAAGACCCAGTACTTC
J: TRBJ2-1; D: -; V: TRBV5-6; size: -; CDR3: CASSATRYNEQFF; DNA: TGTGCCAGCAGCGCGACTCGTTACAATGAGCAGTTCTTC
J: TRBJ2-1; D: TRBD2; V: TRBV12-3/TRBV12-4; size: many; CDR3: CASSGTSGPIPQFF; DNA: TGTGCCAGCAGCGGGACTAGCGGACCCATTCCCCAGTTCTTC